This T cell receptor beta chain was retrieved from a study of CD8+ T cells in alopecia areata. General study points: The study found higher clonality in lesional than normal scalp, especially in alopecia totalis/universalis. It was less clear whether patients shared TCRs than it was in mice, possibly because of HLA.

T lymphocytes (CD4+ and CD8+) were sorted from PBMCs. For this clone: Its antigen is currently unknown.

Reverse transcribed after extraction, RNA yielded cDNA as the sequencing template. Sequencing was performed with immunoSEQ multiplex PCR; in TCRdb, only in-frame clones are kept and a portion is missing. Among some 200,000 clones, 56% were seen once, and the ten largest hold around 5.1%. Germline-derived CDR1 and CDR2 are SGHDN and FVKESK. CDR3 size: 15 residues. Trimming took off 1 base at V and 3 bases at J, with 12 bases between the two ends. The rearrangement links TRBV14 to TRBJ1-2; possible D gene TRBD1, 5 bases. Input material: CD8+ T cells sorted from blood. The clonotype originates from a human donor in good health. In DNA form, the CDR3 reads TGTGCCAGCAGCCAAGTTTTCGGGGGGTACTATGGCTACACCTTC. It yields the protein CASSQVFGGYYGYTF. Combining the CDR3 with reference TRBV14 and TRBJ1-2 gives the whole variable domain EAGVTQFPSHSVIEKGQTVTLRCDPISGHDNLYWYRRVMGKEIKFLLHFVKESKQDESGMPNNRFLAERTGGTYSTLKVQPAELEDSGVYFCASSQVFGGYYGYTFGSGTRLTVV.